These 28 T cell receptor beta chains were sequenced from one sample in a study of T cells in Graves' hyperthyroidism and ophthalmopathy (dated by TCRdb to between 2018 and 2021). Libraries were constructed by multiplex PCR. Sequenced on an Illumina HiSeq 2000. The TCR beta CDR3 regions were amplified from the RNA transcripts. A first-round RT-PCR of the TCR CDR3 used the HTBI primer set with the Qiagen OneStep RT-PCR kit. TCRdb reran the public reads through fastp at Q25 and MiXCR, keeping productive beta chains. Identical CDR3 proteins give one entry, which carries the most common genes and DNA. The sample contains about 570,000 distinct CDR3 sequences, 46% of them found a single time. Around 17% of the sample belongs to the ten largest clones. The sequencing input was peripheral blood or thyroid tissue (not recorded which). These receptors were collected from an adult woman with Graves' disease, either hyperthyroidism or ophthalmopathy (not recorded which).

The gene calls are TRBV11-2 and TRBJ2-5; either TRBD1 or TRBD2 may fit D (5 bases each). CDR3 length: 16 amino acids. Trimming shortened V by 5 bases and J by 4 bases, and 20 bases separated the two germline ends. Germline V lookup: CDR1 SGHAT, CDR2 FQNNGV. The CDR3 DNA follows: TGTGCCAGCAGCCGGGGACGGAAGGGTTTCCGAGAGACCCAGTACTTC. Residues: CASSRGRKGFRETQYF. Filled out from reference TRBV11-2 and TRBJ2-5, the complete variable domain reads EAGVAQSPRYKIIEKRQSVAFWCNPISGHATLYWYQQILGQGPKLLIQFQNNGVVDDSQLPKDRFSAERLKGVDSTLKIQPAKLEDSAVYLCASSRGRKGFRETQYFGPGTRLLVL.

This clonotype was counted many times. The chain uses TRBV12-3 or TRBV12-4 and TRBJ1-5, with a weak D call TRBD1 (5 bases). The CDR3 contains 14 residues. Between the trimmed V and J ends, which lost 5 bases and 0 bases, there was a span of 8 bases. The CDR3 region has the DNA TGTGCCAGCAGTCAACAGGTTAGCAATCAGCCCCAGCATTTT. This gives the protein CASSQQVSNQPQHF.

This clonotype was seen at least ten times. The chain links TRBV7-9 to TRBJ1-4; D gene ambiguous. The germline gives CDR1 SEHNR, CDR2 FQNEAQ (reference sequence). V gave up 5 bases and J gave up 2 bases, with 6 bases separating them. CDR3 size: 13 residues. The CDR3 region is CASSTGTNEKLFF. DNA of the CDR3: TGTGCCAGCAGCACCGGGACTAATGAAAAACTGTTTTTT. Supplemented by reference TRBV7-9 and TRBJ1-4, the full variable domain reads DTGVSQNPRHKITKRGQNVTFRCDPISEHNRLYWYRQTLGQGPEFLTYFQNEAQLEKSRLLSDRFSAERPKGSFSTLEIQRTEQGDSAMYLCASSTGTNEKLFFGSGTQLSVL.

In this sample, this clonotype turned up many times. V gene TRBV7-2 combines with J gene TRBJ2-2, with 9 nucleotides matching TRBD1. CDR1 is SGHTA, CDR2 FQGNSA, per germline. V trimming: 5 bases; J trimming: 6 bases; junction bases outside the gene matches: 10. The CDR3 covers 16 residues. The CDR3, as DNA: TGTGCCAGCAGCCGACCCCGGGACAGGGTGCCCGGGGAGCTGTTTTTT. Translated: CASSRPRDRVPGELFF. The entire variable domain, with the rest obtained from reference TRBV7-2 and TRBJ2-2, is as follows: GAGVSQSPSNKVTEKGKDVELRCDPISGHTALYWYRQSLGQGLEFLIYFQGNSAPDKSGLPSDRFSAERTGGSVSTLTIQRTQQEDSAVYLCASSRPRDRVPGELFFGEGSRLTVL.

This sequence joins TRBV7-2 and TRBJ2-2, with 10 positions matching TRBD1. The CDR3 has 23 amino acids. Germline CDR1 is SGHTA and CDR2 is FQGNSA. After removal of 2 bases from V and 0 bases from J, the junction contained 21 bases not matched to a gene. In DNA, the CDR3 is TGTGCCAGCAGCTTACTGTATCACGGGACAGGGGAAGTAGGTTCGGCGAACACCGGGGAGCTGTTTTTT. Protein: CASSLLYHGTGEVGSANTGELFF.

This clonotype was recorded at least ten times. This chain joins TRBV12-3 or TRBV12-4 and TRBJ1-2; TRBD1 matches at 7 bases. J lost 2 bases, V lost 2 bases, and 2 bases had no gene match. The CDR3 runs to 14 residues. As DNA, the CDR3 is TGTGCCAGCAGTTTAAGGGGGCGCAACTATGGCTACACCTTC. Protein product: CASSLRGRNYGYTF.

The rearrangement joins TRBV10-3 to TRBJ1-1, with no clear D. The CDR3 has 16 amino acids. With 2 bases removed from V and 0 bases from J, the gap between germline ends came to 13 bases. Germline assignment: CDR1 ENHRY and CDR2 SYGVKD. Here the CDR3 reads CAISERLAGLNTEAFF. The CDR3 region has the DNA TGTGCCATCAGTGAGAGGCTAGCGGGTCTGAACACTGAAGCTTTCTTT.

The rearrangement joins TRBV2 to TRBJ2-3; TRBD1 matches at 7 bases. This CDR3 region has 16 residues. In germline, CDR1 is SNHLY, CDR2 FYNNEI. V lost 7 bases and J lost 3; bases outside the gene matches: 13. The CDR3 sequence is CASMPVGGLGTDTQYF. Written as DNA, the CDR3 is TGTGCCAGCATGCCCGTAGGGGGCTTGGGGACAGATACGCAGTATTTT.

This clonotype was counted ten times or more. The chain combines TRBV24-1 with TRBJ2-5; D gene unclear. Germline V gives CDR1 KGHDR, CDR2 SFDVKD. The CDR3 has 11 amino acids. With 7 bases removed from V and 2 bases from J, the gap between germline ends came to 4 bases. In nucleotides, the CDR3 is TGTGCCACCAGCTCACAAGAGACCCAGTACTTC. It encodes CATSSQETQYF.

This clonotype has more than one count but fewer than ten. The chain carries TRBV2 and TRBJ1-1; 7 positions match TRBD1. The V segment lost 5 bases and the J segment 3 bases; nucleotides outside the gene matches: 12. CDR3 length: 16 amino acids. From germline, CDR1 is SNHLY and CDR2 FYNNEI. CDR3 region: CASSPGGPRIYTEAFF. The CDR3 DNA reads as TGTGCCAGCAGTCCAGGGGGACCCCGAATCTACACTGAAGCTTTCTTT. Full variable domain (missing parts from reference TRBV2 and TRBJ1-1): EPEVTQTPSHQVTQMGQEVILRCVPISNHLYFYWYRQILGQKVEFLVSFYNNEISEKSEIFDDQFSVERPDGSNFTLKIRSTKLEDSAMYFCASSPGGPRIYTEAFFGQGTRLTVV.

The chain carries TRBV9 and TRBJ1-5, with TRBD1 identical over 8 bases. Trimming cost V 3 bases and J 3 bases; bases outside gene matches: 8. From germline, CDR1 is SGDLS and CDR2 YYNGEE. CDR3 length: 16 amino acids. The CDR3 loop reads CASSGSRTGNNQPQHF. The CDR3 nucleotides are TGTGCCAGCAGCGGATCCCGGACAGGGAACAATCAGCCCCAGCATTTT.

The genes are TRBV9 and TRBJ2-7; D ambiguous. The CDR3 is made up of 15 amino acids. The ends were cut back, 0 bases at V and 0 bases at J, with 10 bases in the middle. Germline V gives CDR1 SGDLS, CDR2 YYNGEE. CDR3 DNA: TGTGCCAGCAGCGTAGCTGGGATCAGCTCCTACGAGCAGTACTTC. Its translation: CASSVAGISSYEQYF.

The sample holds many counts of this clonotype. The chain couples TRBV5-8 to TRBJ2-7; D gene uncertain. The CDR3 sequence is 13 residues long. The ends were cut back, 0 bases at V and 3 bases at J, with 7 bases in the middle. CDR1 and CDR2 (germline): SGHTS, YDEGEE. The CDR3 reads CASSLVVSYEQYF. The CDR3 DNA reads TGTGCCAGCAGCTTGGTGGTCAGCTACGAGCAGTACTTC.

V gene TRBV28 combines with J gene TRBJ2-7, with D possibly being TRBD2 (6 bases). Germline assignment: CDR1 MDHEN and CDR2 SYDVKM. V was shortened by 4 bases and J by 0 bases, with 16 bases between the two germline ends. The CDR3 runs 16 residues. CDR3 sequence reads: CASSSKGTLSSYEQYF. Here the CDR3 DNA reads TGTGCCAGCAGTTCGAAGGGGACTCTGAGCTCCTACGAGCAGTACTTC.

V gene TRBV15 combines with J gene TRBJ1-2, with D tentatively TRBD1 (6 bases). Germline CDR1 reads LNHNV; CDR2 reads YYDKDF (reference sequence). The CDR3 runs 12 residues. Deletions cut 5 bases from V and 12 bases from J, with 16 bases between. The CDR3 is CATSEQGLGDTF. CDR3 nucleotide sequence: TGTGCCACCAGCGAACAGGGACTCGGAGACACCTTC.

This sequence joins TRBV12-3 or TRBV12-4 and TRBJ2-5, with 10 nucleotides matching TRBD2. The CDR3 contains 14 residues. V gave up 5 bases and J gave up 5 bases; unmatched junction bases: 5. For the CDR3, the DNA is TGTGCCAGCAGTGGACTAGCGGCTGGCGAGACCCAGTACTTC. Protein sequence: CASSGLAAGETQYF.

The sample holds many counts of this clonotype. This rearrangement joins TRBV20-1 to TRBJ1-4; 8 bases match TRBD1. Trimming cost V 3 bases and J 7 bases; bases outside gene matches: 16. This CDR3 is built from 17 residues. The V gene's germline CDR1 is DFQATT and CDR2 SNEGSKA (reference sequence). The chain's CDR3 is CSARGVRGRGGGEKLFF. Here the CDR3 DNA reads TGCAGTGCTAGGGGTGTCAGGGGGCGCGGTGGGGGTGAAAAACTGTTTTTT.

The V and J genes are TRBV3-1 and TRBJ2-7, with D possibly being TRBD1 or TRBD2 (5 bases each). CDR1 and CDR2 (germline): LGHDT, YNNKEL (reference sequence). The ends were cut back, 10 bases at V and 5 bases at J, with 15 bases in the middle. The CDR3 spans 12 residues. CDR3 in amino acids: CATGAGGHEQYF. In nucleotides, the CDR3 is TGTGCCACTGGGGCGGGCGGCCACGAGCAGTACTTC.

The rearrangement uses TRBV29-1 and TRBJ2-7, with a tentative D call TRBD2 (6 bases). The V end lost 4 bases, the J end lost 7 bases, and 14 bases lay between the germline ends. Germline lookup yields CDR1 SQVTM and CDR2 ANQGSEA. The CDR3 extends over 12 amino acids. The CDR3 DNA reads TGCAGCGTTGGGGACCCAGGGAGGGAGCAGTACTTC. Protein: CSVGDPGREQYF.

This clonotype was recorded at least ten times. The V and J genes are TRBV7-9 and TRBJ2-7, with TRBD2 as a possible D gene (6 bases). Trimming took off 1 base at V and 4 bases at J, with 17 bases between the two ends. The CDR3 is made up of 16 amino acids. The germline CDR1 and CDR2 sequences are SEHNR and FQNEAQ (reference sequence). CDR3 residues: CASSLGAGTLIYEQYF. The DNA for the CDR3 is TGTGCCAGCAGCTTAGGGGCGGGGACCTTGATTTACGAGCAGTACTTC.

The chain links TRBV7-9 to TRBJ2-6; D not resolved. The CDR3 length is 17 residues. Trimming took 6 bases from V and 0 from J, leaving 15 bases between them. The germline V gene has CDR1 SEHNR and CDR2 FQNEAQ (reference sequence). The CDR3 coding sequence is TGTGCCAGCAGTCCGGTACGCCAAAGCTCTGGGGCCAACGTCCTGACTTTC. Translated, it gives CASSPVRQSSGANVLTF.

There are many counts of this clonotype. The chain joins TRBV29-1 to TRBJ2-5; 15 positions agree with TRBD2. There are 18 residues in the CDR3. The V gene end was trimmed by 5 bases and the J gene end by 2 bases; junction bases not matched to a gene: 12. Germline V gene data show CDR1 as SQVTM and CDR2 as ANQGSEA. CDR3 sequence: CSVCLQGLAGGWQETQYF. The CDR3 DNA sequence: TGCAGCGTTTGCCTCCAGGGACTAGCGGGAGGTTGGCAAGAGACCCAGTACTTC. The full variable domain, in which reference TRBV29-1 and TRBJ2-5 provide the parts outside the CDR3, is SAVISQKPSRDICQRGTSLTIQCQVDSQVTMMFWYRQQPGQSLTLIATANQGSEATYESGFVIDKFPISRPNLTFSTLTVSNMSPEDSSIYLCSVCLQGLAGGWQETQYFGPGTRLLVL.

A note on this clonotype: The conserved closing phenylalanine or tryptophan is absent in this CDR3, likely reflecting a read error. The limits of the CDR3 on the DNA are not certain, so only TCRdb's listed CDR3 is given. This chain links TRBV13 with TRBJ1-1; TRBD1, the D gene given by the table, was not confirmed from the DNA. The CDR3 adds up to 10 amino acids, both ends counted. The germline CDR1 and CDR2 sequences are PRHDT and FYEKMQ (reference sequence). The CDR3 loop reads CASSFRGGYS.

Only one count was recorded for this clonotype. V gene TRBV7-2 combines with J gene TRBJ2-7, with unresolved D. Germline V gives CDR1 SGHTA, CDR2 FQGNSA. Trimming took off 5 bases at V and 5 bases at J, with 10 bases between the two ends. The CDR3 is 12 amino acids. CDR3 in amino acids: CASSAGPNEQYF. For the CDR3, the DNA is TGTGCCAGCAGCGCAGGACCAAACGAGCAGTACTTC. The whole variable domain, remainder taken from reference TRBV7-2 and TRBJ2-7, is GAGVSQSPSNKVTEKGKDVELRCDPISGHTALYWYRQSLGQGLEFLIYFQGNSAPDKSGLPSDRFSAERTGGSVSTLTIQRTQQEDSAVYLCASSAGPNEQYFGPGTRLTVT.

The J gene is TRBJ2-7, the V gene TRBV10-2, with D unresolved. Trimming took off 3 bases at V and 0 bases at J, with 6 bases between the two ends. CDR1 is WSHSY and CDR2 is SAAADI in the germline V gene. The CDR3 contains 13 residues. CDR3 sequence: CASSDGHSYEQYF. CDR3 sequence (DNA): TGCGCCAGCAGTGACGGCCACTCCTACGAGCAGTACTTC.

This clonotype is a singleton in its sample. The rearrangement joins TRBV7-9 to TRBJ2-7, with TRBD2 matching 11 bases. This CDR3 is 15 amino acids long. From germline, CDR1 is SEHNR and CDR2 FQNEAQ (reference sequence). Germline trimming cut 5 bases from V and 4 bases from J; bases unmatched to any gene: 7. CDR3 sequence reads: CASSARLAGPYEQYF. In DNA, the CDR3 is TGTGCCAGCAGCGCGCGACTAGCGGGACCTTACGAGCAGTACTTC.

The chain uses TRBV28 and TRBJ2-7; 9 positions agree with TRBD1. Unmatched junction bases numbered 4, after V lost 5 bases and J lost 5 bases. CDR1 and CDR2 from the germline V gene are MDHEN and SYDVKM. The CDR3 contains 13 residues. CDR3 nucleotide sequence: TGTGCCAGCAGTGACAGGGGGTACAACGAGCAGTACTTC. It is translated as CASSDRGYNEQYF.

The sample holds many counts of this clonotype. The chain couples TRBV12-3 or TRBV12-4 to TRBJ1-1; D is ambiguous. V lost 5 bases and J lost 1, with 8 bases in between. This CDR3 region has 13 residues. CDR3 nucleotide sequence: TGTGCCAGCAGTCCCTCGTGGAACACTGAAGCTTTCTTT. As protein: CASSPSWNTEAFF.